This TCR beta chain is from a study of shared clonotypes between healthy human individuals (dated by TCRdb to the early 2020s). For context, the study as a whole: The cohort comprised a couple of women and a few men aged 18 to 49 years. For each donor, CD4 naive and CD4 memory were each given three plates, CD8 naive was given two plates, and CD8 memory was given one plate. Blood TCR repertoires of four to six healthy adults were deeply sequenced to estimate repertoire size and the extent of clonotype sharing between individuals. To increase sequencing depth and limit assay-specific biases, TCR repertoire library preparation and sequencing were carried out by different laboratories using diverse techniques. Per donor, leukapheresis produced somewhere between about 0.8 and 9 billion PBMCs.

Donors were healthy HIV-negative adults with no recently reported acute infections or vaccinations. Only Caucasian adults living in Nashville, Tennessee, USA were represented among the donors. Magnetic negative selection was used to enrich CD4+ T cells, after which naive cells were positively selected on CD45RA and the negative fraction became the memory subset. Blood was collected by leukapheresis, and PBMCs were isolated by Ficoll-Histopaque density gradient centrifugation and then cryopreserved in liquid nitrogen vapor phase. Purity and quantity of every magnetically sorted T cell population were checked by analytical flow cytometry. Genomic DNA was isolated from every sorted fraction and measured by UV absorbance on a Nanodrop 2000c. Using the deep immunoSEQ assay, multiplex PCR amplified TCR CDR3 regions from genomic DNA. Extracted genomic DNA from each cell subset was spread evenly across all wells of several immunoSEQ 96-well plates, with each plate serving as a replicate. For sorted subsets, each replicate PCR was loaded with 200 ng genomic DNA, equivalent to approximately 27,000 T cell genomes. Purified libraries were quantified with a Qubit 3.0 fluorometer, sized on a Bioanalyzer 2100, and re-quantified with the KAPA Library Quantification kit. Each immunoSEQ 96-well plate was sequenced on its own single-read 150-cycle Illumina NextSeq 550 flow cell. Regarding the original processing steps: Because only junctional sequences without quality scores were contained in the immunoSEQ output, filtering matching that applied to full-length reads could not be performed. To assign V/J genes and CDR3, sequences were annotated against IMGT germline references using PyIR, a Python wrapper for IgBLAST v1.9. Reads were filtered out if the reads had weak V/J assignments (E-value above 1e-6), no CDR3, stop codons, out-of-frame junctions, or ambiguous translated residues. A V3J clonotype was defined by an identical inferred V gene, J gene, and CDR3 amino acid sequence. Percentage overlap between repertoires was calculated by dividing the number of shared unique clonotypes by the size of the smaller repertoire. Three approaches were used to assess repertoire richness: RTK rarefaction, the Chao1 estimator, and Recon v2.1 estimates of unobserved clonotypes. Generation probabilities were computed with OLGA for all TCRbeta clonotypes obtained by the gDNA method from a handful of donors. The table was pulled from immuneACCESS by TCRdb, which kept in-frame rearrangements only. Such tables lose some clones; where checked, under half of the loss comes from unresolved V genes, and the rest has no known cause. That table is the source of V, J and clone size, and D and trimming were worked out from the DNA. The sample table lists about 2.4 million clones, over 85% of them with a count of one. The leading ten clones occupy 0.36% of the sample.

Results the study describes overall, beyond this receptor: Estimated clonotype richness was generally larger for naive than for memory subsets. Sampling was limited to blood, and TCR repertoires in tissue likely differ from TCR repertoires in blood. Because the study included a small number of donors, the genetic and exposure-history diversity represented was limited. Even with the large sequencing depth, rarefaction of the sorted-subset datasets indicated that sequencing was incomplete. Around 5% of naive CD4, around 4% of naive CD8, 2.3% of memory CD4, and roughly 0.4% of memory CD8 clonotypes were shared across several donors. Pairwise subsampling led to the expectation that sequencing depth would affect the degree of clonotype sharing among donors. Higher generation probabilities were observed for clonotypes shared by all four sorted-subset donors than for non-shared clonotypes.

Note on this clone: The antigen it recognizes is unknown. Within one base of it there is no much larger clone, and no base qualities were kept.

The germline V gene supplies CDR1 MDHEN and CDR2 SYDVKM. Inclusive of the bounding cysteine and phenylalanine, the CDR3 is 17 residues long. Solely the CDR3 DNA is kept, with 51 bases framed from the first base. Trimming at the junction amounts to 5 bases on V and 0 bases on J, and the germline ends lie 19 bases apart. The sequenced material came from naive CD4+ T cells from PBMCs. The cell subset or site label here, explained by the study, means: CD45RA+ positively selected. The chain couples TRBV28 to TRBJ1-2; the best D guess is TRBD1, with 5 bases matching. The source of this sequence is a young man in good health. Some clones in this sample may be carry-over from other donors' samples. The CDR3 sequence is CASSVSRWGEANYGYTF. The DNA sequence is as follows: TGTGCCAGCAGTGTATCCCGGTGGGGGGAAGCTAACTATGGCTACACCTTC.